This T cell receptor (beta chain) was documented in a study of spatial heterogeneity in lung cancer. On the study more broadly: Consistent detection of more beta-chain than alpha-chain sequences was observed. More than nine raw reads, on average, carried each unique TCR and UMI combination.

Many counts were recorded for this clonotype. The antigen is not known. Findings and caveats of the study: Within tumors, counts of expanded alpha and beta TCRs tracked tumor mutation counts. Estimated TCR-seq coverage of tumor T cells was only approximately 7% for alpha chains. For beta chains, the corresponding estimate was about 13%.

The CDR3 runs to 13 residues. In germline, CDR1 is SNHLY, CDR2 FYNNEI. V lost 4 bases and J 1 base, leaving 7 bases between the germline ends. TCRdb fed the 5' RACE reads into MiXCR, producing one record per CDR3 protein. Of more than 25,000 distinct CDR3 sequences detected, roughly 7.1% appear once; the ten largest clones hold around 25%. Time point reported: sample taken at primary tumor resection. This sequence originates from a male donor with early-stage non-small cell lung cancer. This sequence joins TRBV2 and TRBJ1-2; D possibly corresponds to TRBD1 (5 bases). The sequencing here drew on lung tumor tissue, taken at surgery. The chain's CDR3 is CASSGDGNYGYTF. DNA for the CDR3: TGTGCCAGCAGTGGGGACGGTAACTATGGCTACACCTTC.